This T cell receptor (beta chain) was identified during a study of cytomegalovirus exposure and HLA in healthy donors. Overall study findings and caveats: Highly shared variants forming one cluster were likely a sequencing artifact.

As regards this clone: Its target is not known.

Unmatched junction bases numbered 4, after V lost 5 bases and J lost 2 bases. The CDR3 covers 15 residues. Germline V gene sequence: CDR1 GTSNPN, CDR2 SVGIG (reference sequence). A multiplex PCR was run with 60 Vbeta primers and 13 Jbeta primers. Using immunoSEQ multiplex PCR, the repertoire was profiled, and TCRdb retains in-frame clones only, with some absent. The table lists roughly 99,000 clones, less than 80% of them singletons. The specimen sequenced was PBMCs. The sequence was obtained from a man aged 25-45 years in good health and CMV-seronegative. The gene calls are TRBV30 and TRBJ2-3; 13 bases match TRBD2. The CDR3 here is CAWGGLAGNTDTQYF. As DNA, the CDR3 is TGTGCCTGGGGGGGACTAGCGGGGAACACAGATACGCAGTATTTT. The whole variable domain, filled in from reference TRBV30 and TRBJ2-3, reads SQTIHQWPATLVQPVGSPLSLECTVEGTSNPNLYWYRQAAGRGLQLLFYSVGIGQISSEVPQNLSASRPQDRQFILSSKKLLLSDSGFYLCAWGGLAGNTDTQYFGPGTRLTVL.